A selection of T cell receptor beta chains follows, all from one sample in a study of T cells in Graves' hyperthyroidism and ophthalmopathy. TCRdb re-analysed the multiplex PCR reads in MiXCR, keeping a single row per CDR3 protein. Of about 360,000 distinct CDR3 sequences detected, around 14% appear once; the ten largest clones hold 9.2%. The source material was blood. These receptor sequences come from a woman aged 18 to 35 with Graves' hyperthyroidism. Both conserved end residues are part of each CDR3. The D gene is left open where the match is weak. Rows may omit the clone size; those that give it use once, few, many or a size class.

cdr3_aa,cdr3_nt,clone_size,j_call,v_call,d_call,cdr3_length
CASSPRGVGLTGELFF,TGTGCCAGCAGCCCGCGTGGGGTAGGGTTAACCGGGGAGCTGTTTTTT,many,TRBJ2-2,TRBV11-2,-,16
CASSVEVSGGATYNEQFF,TGTGCCAGCAGCGTAGAAGTTTCGGGGGGGGCGACCTACAATGAGCAGTTCTTC,many,TRBJ2-1,TRBV9,TRBD2,18
CASSLIPGTNNEQFF,TGTGCCAGCAGTTTAATCCCAGGGACGAACAATGAGCAGTTCTTC,many,TRBJ2-1,TRBV27,-,15
CASSPMDGRRNNEQFF,TGTGCCAGCAGCCCAATGGACGGGAGGCGAAACAATGAGCAGTTCTTC,many,TRBJ2-1,TRBV11-2,TRBD2,16
CASSLSSRNTEALF,TGTGCCAGCAGCTTATCCTCCCGGAACACTGAAGCTCTCTTT,-,TRBJ1-1,TRBV5-5,-,14
CASSISRMGANEKLFF,TGTGCCAGTAGTATAAGCAGGATGGGCGCCAATGAAAAACTGTTTTTT,many,TRBJ1-4,TRBV19,-,16
CAWTQVTEAFF,TGTGCCTGGACCCAGGTAACTGAAGCTTTCTTT,many,TRBJ1-1,TRBV30,-,11
CASSGGGGYTF,TGTGCCAGCAGCGGGGGAGGGGGCTACACCTTC,many,TRBJ1-2,TRBV11-2,-,11
CAWTGAQGTQYF,TGTGCCTGGACAGGGGCACAAGGGACCCAGTACTTC,-,TRBJ2-5,TRBV30,-,12
CSPLQPDKTPYEQYF,TGCAGTCCTCTCCAGCCGGACAAGACCCCCTACGAGCAGTACTTC,many,TRBJ2-7,TRBV20-1,-,15
CATSDSSISSGFYGYTF,TGTGCCACCAGTGATTCGTCAATATCCTCCGGTTTTTATGGCTACACCTTC,many,TRBJ1-2,TRBV24-1,-,17
CASSPNQKETQYF,TGTGCCAGCTCCCCAAATCAGAAAGAGACCCAGTACTTC,many,TRBJ2-5,TRBV18,-,13
CASRPKRQGWETQYF,TGTGCCAGCAGACCCAAACGACAGGGATGGGAGACCCAGTACTTC,many,TRBJ2-5,TRBV6-1,TRBD1,15
CASIPPTTQETQYF,TGTGCCAGCATCCCGCCGACTACCCAAGAGACCCAGTACTTC,many,TRBJ2-5,TRBV7-9,-,14
CASSQGGGSRTDTQYF,TGTGCCAGCAGCCAAGGCGGCGGGAGTCGCACAGATACGCAGTATTTT,many,TRBJ2-3,TRBV3-1,TRBD2,16
CASSRTGGALSSYNEQFF,TGTGCCAGCAGCCGGACAGGGGGGGCCCTTAGCTCCTACAATGAGCAGTTCTTC,many,TRBJ2-1,TRBV11-3,TRBD1,18
CSAGPRQGAWETQYF,TGCAGTGCTGGCCCTAGACAGGGGGCTTGGGAGACCCAGTACTTC,many,TRBJ2-5,TRBV20-1,TRBD1,15
CASSPRESTYNEQFF,TGTGCCAGCAGTCCCAGGGAATCCACCTACAATGAGCAGTTCTTC,many,TRBJ2-1,TRBV6-2/TRBV6-3,-,15
CASSEFDTVQETQYF,TGTGCCAGCAGTGAATTTGATACTGTTCAAGAGACCCAGTACTTC,many,TRBJ2-5,TRBV6-1,-,15
CASTRDSNYGYTF,TGTGCCAGCACCCGGGACAGTAACTATGGCTACACCTTC,many,TRBJ1-2,TRBV11-2,TRBD1,13
CASSLYQPSPLHF,TGTGCCAGCAGCCTATATCAACCTTCACCCCTCCACTTT,few,TRBJ1-6,TRBV14,-,13
CASSQTVVDGYTF,TGTGCCAGCTCACAGACAGTTGTGGATGGCTACACCTTC,many,TRBJ1-2,TRBV18,-,13
CSASAGGSSYNSPLHF,TGCAGTGCCTCTGCGGGCGGAAGCTCCTATAATTCACCCCTCCACTTT,few,TRBJ1-6,TRBV20-1,-,16
CASSRDRVLNEQFF,TGCGCCAGCAGTCGGGACAGGGTGCTAAATGAGCAGTTCTTC,few,TRBJ2-1,TRBV10-1,TRBD1,14
CASSAGQPPAYGYTF,TGTGCCAGCAGCGCCGGACAGCCGCCTGCCTATGGCTACACCTTC,-,TRBJ1-2,TRBV7-6,-,15
CASQAGTLGAEAFF,TGCGCCAGCCAAGCCGGGACCCTCGGCGCTGAAGCTTTCTTT,few,TRBJ1-1,TRBV5-1,-,14
CASSMGQGSTGELFF,TGTGCCAGTAGTATGGGACAGGGGAGCACCGGGGAGCTGTTTTTT,-,TRBJ2-2,TRBV19,TRBD1,15
CASSPADTFNYGYTF,TGTGCCAGCTCACCCGCGGACACTTTCAACTATGGCTACACCTTC,-,TRBJ1-2,TRBV18,-,15
CASSLWTGTGAHDEQFF,TGTGCCAGCAGTTTATGGACCGGGACAGGGGCGCACGATGAGCAGTTCTTC,-,TRBJ2-1,TRBV28,TRBD1,17
CASSPTVAKNIQYF,TGTGCCAGCTCACCTACGGTAGCCAAAAACATTCAGTACTTC,many,TRBJ2-4,TRBV18,-,14
CASSLLQVPQETQYF,TGTGCCAGCAGTTTATTACAGGTCCCCCAAGAGACCCAGTACTTC,many,TRBJ2-5,TRBV28,-,15
CSARGVTLRTDTQYF,TGCAGTGCTAGAGGGGTCACCCTTCGCACAGATACGCAGTATTTT,many,TRBJ2-3,TRBV20-1,-,15
CASSYSPPGAGNEQFF,TGTGCCAGCAGTTACTCCCCTCCAGGGGCAGGGAATGAGCAGTTCTTC,many,TRBJ2-1,TRBV6-6,-,16
CATRGVRGAEAFF,TGTGCCACCCGTGGGGTTCGCGGCGCTGAAGCTTTCTTT,many,TRBJ1-1,TRBV12-3/TRBV12-4,-,13
CASSQAPKRQNTGELFF,TGTGCCAGCAGCCAAGCTCCTAAAAGACAGAACACCGGGGAGCTGTTTTTT,few,TRBJ2-2,TRBV14,-,17
CAGGGVVGAGSRNTEAFF,TGTGCCGGGGGGGGGGTAGTGGGGGCGGGGAGTCGGAACACTGAAGCTTTCTTT,-,TRBJ1-1,TRBV7-9,-,18
CASRRGQGISGELFF,TGTGCCAGCAGGCGGGGACAGGGTATCTCCGGGGAGCTGTTTTTT,few,TRBJ2-2,TRBV28,TRBD1,15
CASSVQGNEAFF,TGCGCCAGCAGTGTACAGGGAAATGAAGCTTTCTTT,many,TRBJ1-1,TRBV5-1,-,12
CASMDRGSYEQYF,TGTGCCAGCATGGACAGGGGGAGCTACGAGCAGTACTTC,many,TRBJ2-7,TRBV28,TRBD1,13
CASSLTRTVNYGYTF,TGTGCCAGCAGCTTAACCCGGACCGTTAACTATGGCTACACCTTC,many,TRBJ1-2,TRBV28,-,15
CASSITGSMNTEAFF,TGTGCCAGTAGTATAACAGGCAGCATGAACACTGAAGCTTTCTTT,many,TRBJ1-1,TRBV19,-,15
CSAFSGTAHEQFF,TGCAGTGCTTTTAGCGGGACGGCCCATGAGCAGTTCTTC,many,TRBJ2-1,TRBV20-1,TRBD2,13
CASSPRAAEAFF,TGTGCCAGCAGCCCCCGTGCCGCAGAAGCTTTCTTT,many,TRBJ1-1,TRBV28,-,12
CASRPGGSYNSPLHF,TGTGCCAGCCGCCCAGGGGGCTCCTATAATTCACCCCTCCACTTT,many,TRBJ1-6,TRBV28,TRBD1,15
CASSFIGGTDAQYF,TGTGCCAGCAGCTTTATAGGGGGCACAGATGCGCAGTATTTT,-,TRBJ2-3,TRBV7-2,TRBD1,14
CASSFLGQNTEAFF,TGCGCCAGCAGCTTTCTGGGTCAGAACACTGAAGCTTTCTTT,-,TRBJ1-1,TRBV5-1,-,14
CASSLLPAQYF,TGTGCCAGCAGCTTACTTCCAGCGCAGTATTTT,many,TRBJ2-3,TRBV7-9,-,11
CATSRAYLGVLETQYF,TGTGCCACCAGCAGAGCCTACTTAGGGGTTCTGGAGACCCAGTACTTC,few,TRBJ2-5,TRBV15,-,16
CASSPSPLAGGPEFF,TGTGCCAGCAGCCCCAGCCCACTAGCGGGAGGGCCGGAGTTCTTC,-,TRBJ2-1,TRBV7-2,TRBD2,15
CASSSQGRDTEAFF,TGTGCCAGCAGTTCGCAGGGGAGGGACACTGAAGCTTTCTTT,-,TRBJ1-1,TRBV6-2/TRBV6-3,-,14
CVSSLWGQGINEQYF,TGTGTCAGCAGTTTATGGGGACAGGGAATAAACGAGCAGTACTTC,-,TRBJ2-7,TRBV28,TRBD1,15
CASSSGTGDTQYF,TGTGCCAGCAGCTCCGGGACAGGGGATACGCAGTATTTT,-,TRBJ2-3,TRBV11-2,TRBD1,13
CASRDTGELFF,TGTGCCAGCAGAGACACCGGGGAGCTGTTTTTT,many,TRBJ2-2,TRBV2,-,11
CASSFLVVSAGKNIQYF,TGTGCCAGCAGTTTTTTAGTAGTGTCCGCAGGAAAAAACATTCAGTACTTC,many,TRBJ2-4,TRBV28,-,17
CASSSNVMNGYTF,TGTGCCAGCAGCTCCAACGTAATGAATGGCTACACCTTC,few,TRBJ1-2,TRBV7-6,-,13